Listed below are T cell receptor beta chains from one sample, sequenced in a study of blood T cell repertoires in COVID-19. Method: immunoSEQ multiplex PCR; TCRdb's copy keeps in-frame clones and lacks some. The profile shows 250,000 to 300,000 clones, more than 70% of them singletons. Sequencing was done on a sample of peripheral blood. Receptors originate from a woman aged 40-49 years who had recovered from COVID-19. Both conserved end residues are trimmed from each CDR3. Each record gives: J gene, D gene, V gene, CDR3 protein. The D gene is left open where the match is weak.

j_gene: TRBJ1-1
d_gene: .
v_gene: TRBV5-1
CDR3aa: ASSLGQENTEAF

j_gene: TRBJ2-1
d_gene: TRBD2
v_gene: TRBV5-5
CDR3aa: ASSLVGTSGSLNEQF

j_gene: TRBJ1-1
d_gene: .
v_gene: TRBV10-2
CDR3aa: ASSEWGGNTEAF

j_gene: TRBJ1-4
d_gene: .
v_gene: TRBV6-5
CDR3aa: ASRSGGADEKLF

j_gene: TRBJ2-1
d_gene: TRBD2
v_gene: TRBV11-3
CDR3aa: ASSLDRGGRASNEQF

j_gene: TRBJ1-2
d_gene: .
v_gene: TRBV21-1
CDR3aa: ASSKGGVQNYGYT

j_gene: TRBJ1-1
d_gene: .
v_gene: TRBV6-6
CDR3aa: ASSYPEANTEAF

j_gene: TRBJ2-2
d_gene: TRBD2
v_gene: TRBV11-2
CDR3aa: ASPGRLADTGELF

j_gene: TRBJ1-5
d_gene: .
v_gene: TRBV6-2/TRBV6-3
CDR3aa: ASSPPRGGAGGYQPQH

j_gene: TRBJ1-2
d_gene: .
v_gene: TRBV18
CDR3aa: ASSPGTRADYGYT

j_gene: TRBJ1-2
d_gene: TRBD1
v_gene: TRBV3-1/TRBV3-2
CDR3aa: ASSQRPGTGLRGDYGYT

j_gene: TRBJ1-2
d_gene: .
v_gene: TRBV30
CDR3aa: AWSPGGSPSVGYT

j_gene: TRBJ2-1
d_gene: TRBD2
v_gene: TRBV19
CDR3aa: ASMGGTNNEQF

j_gene: TRBJ1-1
d_gene: .
v_gene: TRBV13
CDR3aa: ASSPNPVNTEAF

j_gene: TRBJ2-2
d_gene: TRBD2
v_gene: TRBV19
CDR3aa: ASKGGGSRNTGELF

j_gene: TRBJ2-5
d_gene: TRBD1
v_gene: TRBV19
CDR3aa: ASSPQGSQETQY

j_gene: TRBJ2-4
d_gene: .
v_gene: TRBV7-8
CDR3aa: ASSLARAERRNIQY

j_gene: TRBJ1-2
d_gene: .
v_gene: TRBV5-1
CDR3aa: ASSFAQGTYGYT

j_gene: TRBJ2-2
d_gene: TRBD2
v_gene: TRBV11-2
CDR3aa: ASSPRRTSTSGTGELF

j_gene: TRBJ1-3
d_gene: TRBD1
v_gene: TRBV7-2
CDR3aa: ASSRDRAPSGNTIY

j_gene: TRBJ2-1
d_gene: TRBD2
v_gene: TRBV9
CDR3aa: ASSVGSGRRDEQF

j_gene: TRBJ1-5
d_gene: .
v_gene: TRBV30
CDR3aa: AWSAGWGQPQH

j_gene: TRBJ2-4
d_gene: TRBD2
v_gene: TRBV19
CDR3aa: ASRTSGEDIQY

j_gene: TRBJ1-2
d_gene: .
v_gene: TRBV14
CDR3aa: ASSQDLSGRPYGYT

j_gene: TRBJ2-6
d_gene: .
v_gene: TRBV5-1
CDR3aa: ASSLFGAGASGANVLT

j_gene: TRBJ1-2
d_gene: TRBD1
v_gene: TRBV28
CDR3aa: ASSVPGTGSGYT

j_gene: TRBJ2-7
d_gene: TRBD1
v_gene: TRBV15
CDR3aa: ATSRGDRGGYEQY

j_gene: TRBJ1-2
d_gene: TRBD1
v_gene: TRBV19
CDR3aa: ASRTGGDGYT

j_gene: TRBJ2-7
d_gene: .
v_gene: TRBV19
CDR3aa: ASSLGRGSSYEQY

j_gene: TRBJ1-6
d_gene: .
v_gene: TRBV7-2
CDR3aa: ASSLGALGPGSPLH

j_gene: TRBJ2-3
d_gene: TRBD2
v_gene: TRBV11-2
CDR3aa: ASSPGGGWADTQY

j_gene: TRBJ2-7
d_gene: TRBD2
v_gene: TRBV6-5
CDR3aa: ASSSPRTSGAYEQY

j_gene: TRBJ2-2
d_gene: TRBD2
v_gene: TRBV7-3
CDR3aa: ASSLTPSGRNTGELF

j_gene: TRBJ2-1
d_gene: TRBD1
v_gene: TRBV15
CDR3aa: ATSRDRGGTVYNEQF

j_gene: TRBJ2-2
d_gene: TRBD2
v_gene: TRBV5-1
CDR3aa: ASSLGLAGPTGELF

j_gene: TRBJ1-3
d_gene: .
v_gene: TRBV11-2
CDR3aa: ASRTGPRGNTIY

j_gene: TRBJ1-2
d_gene: TRBD1
v_gene: TRBV24-1
CDR3aa: ATSDQGAEDGYT

j_gene: TRBJ1-1
d_gene: .
v_gene: TRBV7-3
CDR3aa: ASSPPGAPNTEAF

j_gene: TRBJ2-5
d_gene: .
v_gene: TRBV12-3/TRBV12-4
CDR3aa: ASSPGGRETQY

j_gene: TRBJ2-1
d_gene: TRBD2
v_gene: TRBV7-2
CDR3aa: ASSFGSAGVDIQF

j_gene: TRBJ2-2
d_gene: .
v_gene: TRBV5-8
CDR3aa: ASSLGATGELF

j_gene: TRBJ2-1
d_gene: .
v_gene: TRBV15
CDR3aa: ATGRGGRTYNEQF

j_gene: TRBJ2-1
d_gene: TRBD2
v_gene: TRBV11-2
CDR3aa: ASSPRLAGGTEGAEQF

j_gene: TRBJ1-1
d_gene: .
v_gene: TRBV13
CDR3aa: ASSPRRGGVGTEAF